These T cell receptor beta chains were read from a single sample in a study of T-cell memory formation after mild COVID-19. One entry per CDR3 protein, called by TCRdb with MiXCR from the 5' RACE reads. The table records about 470,000 distinct CDR3 sequences, around 27% of them present only once. What was sequenced was PBMCs or a T cell subset sorted from them (not recorded which). These receptors all stem from an adult woman who had mild COVID-19 (a few samples of this study predate the infection). Cell type and time point are not known. CDR3s include the opening cysteine and the closing phenylalanine or tryptophan. The order of the fields is V gene, J gene, D gene, clone size, CDR3 DNA, CDR3 protein. D genes are given only for firm matches. For some rows the clone size is stated as once, few or many, or as a class when expanded; others skip it.

V gene: TRBV27; J gene: TRBJ2-3; D gene: -; clone size: -; CDR3 DNA: TGTGCCAGCAGTTTATCAGCGTTATCTAGCGGCACAGATACGCAGTATTTT; CDR3 protein: CASSLSALSSGTDTQYF
V gene: TRBV20-1; J gene: TRBJ2-5; D gene: -; clone size: -; CDR3 DNA: TGCAGTGCTAGAGGGGCGGGGATGGGAGAGACCCAGTACTTC; CDR3 protein: CSARGAGMGETQYF
V gene: TRBV19; J gene: TRBJ2-7; D gene: TRBD2; clone size: -; CDR3 DNA: TGTGCCAGTAGTATGTCTAGCGGGAGCTACGAGCAGTACTTC; CDR3 protein: CASSMSSGSYEQYF
V gene: TRBV6-2/TRBV6-3; J gene: TRBJ2-7; D gene: -; clone size: few; CDR3 DNA: TGTGCCAGCAGTTCTGACCCAACCTCGACAGCCTCCTACGAGCAGTACTTC; CDR3 protein: CASSSDPTSTASYEQYF
V gene: TRBV3-1; J gene: TRBJ1-1; D gene: TRBD1; clone size: few; CDR3 DNA: TGTGCCAGCAGGTCCAGGGGGCCAGTGTTAACTGAAGCTTTCTTT; CDR3 protein: CASRSRGPVLTEAFF
V gene: TRBV7-9; J gene: TRBJ2-1; D gene: TRBD2; clone size: few; CDR3 DNA: TGTGCCAGCAGCTTAGGATGGGCGGGAGTGAGCTCCTACAATGAGCAGTTCTTC; CDR3 protein: CASSLGWAGVSSYNEQFF
V gene: TRBV12-3/TRBV12-4; J gene: TRBJ2-1; D gene: -; clone size: -; CDR3 DNA: TGTGCCAGCAGTTTATTTGTTAATGAGCAGTTCTTC; CDR3 protein: CASSLFVNEQFF
V gene: TRBV3-1; J gene: TRBJ2-7; D gene: TRBD1; clone size: -; CDR3 DNA: TGTGCCAGCAGCCTAAACAGGGGAAGCAGCTACGAGCAGTACTTC; CDR3 protein: CASSLNRGSSYEQYF
V gene: TRBV28; J gene: TRBJ1-1; D gene: -; clone size: -; CDR3 DNA: TGTGCCAGCAGTTCGGCGGGGTCGGGCGACACTGAAGCTTTCTTT; CDR3 protein: CASSSAGSGDTEAFF
V gene: TRBV20-1; J gene: TRBJ2-7; D gene: -; clone size: -; CDR3 DNA: TGCAGTGCTAGAGATCTTGGGAGGAGACAGGTTCGCCACGAGCAGTACTTC; CDR3 protein: CSARDLGRRQVRHEQYF
V gene: TRBV7-9; J gene: TRBJ2-7; D gene: TRBD2; clone size: few; CDR3 DNA: TGTGCCAGCAGCTTAGTCCCACCAGGCGGGAGTAGCTCCTACGAGCAGTACTTC; CDR3 protein: CASSLVPPGGSSSYEQYF
V gene: TRBV2; J gene: TRBJ2-1; D gene: -; clone size: -; CDR3 DNA: TGTGCCAGCAGGAAGGCGGGCTCGTACAATGAGCAGTTCTTC; CDR3 protein: CASRKAGSYNEQFF
V gene: TRBV27; J gene: TRBJ2-5; D gene: -; clone size: -; CDR3 DNA: TGTGCCAGCAGTCCGATTGGGGGGTCGGAGACCCAGTACTTC; CDR3 protein: CASSPIGGSETQYF
V gene: TRBV14; J gene: TRBJ2-1; D gene: -; clone size: -; CDR3 DNA: TGTGCCAGCAGCCACTACAATGAGCAGTTCTTC; CDR3 protein: CASSHYNEQFF
V gene: TRBV23-1; J gene: TRBJ1-3; D gene: -; clone size: -; CDR3 DNA: TGCGCCAGCAGTCAATCTGAGGGGTCCAGCTCTGGAAACACCATATATTTT; CDR3 protein: CASSQSEGSSSGNTIYF
V gene: TRBV5-1; J gene: TRBJ2-7; D gene: -; clone size: -; CDR3 DNA: TGCGCCAGCAGAATCGGGGGTGTCTACGAGCAGTACTTC; CDR3 protein: CASRIGGVYEQYF
V gene: TRBV30; J gene: TRBJ2-3; D gene: -; clone size: -; CDR3 DNA: TGTGCCTGGGACACGGGACGGGGCACAGATACGCAGTATTTT; CDR3 protein: CAWDTGRGTDTQYF
V gene: TRBV6-2/TRBV6-3; J gene: TRBJ2-6; D gene: -; clone size: few; CDR3 DNA: TGTGCCAGCTCACCCTCAGGATCCGGGGCCAACGTCCTGACTTTC; CDR3 protein: CASSPSGSGANVLTF
V gene: TRBV20-1; J gene: TRBJ1-2; D gene: -; clone size: -; CDR3 DNA: TGCAGTGCTACTTACAGAGGCTATGGCTACACCTTC; CDR3 protein: CSATYRGYGYTF
V gene: TRBV7-9; J gene: TRBJ2-3; D gene: TRBD2; clone size: few; CDR3 DNA: TGTGCCAGCAGCCTCCGACTAGCGGGGGTTCCCACAGATACGCAGTATTTT; CDR3 protein: CASSLRLAGVPTDTQYF
V gene: TRBV6-6; J gene: TRBJ2-2; D gene: TRBD2; clone size: once; CDR3 DNA: TGTGCCAGCAGTTACTCTCGAGCGGGGGAGAACACCGGGGAGCTGTTTTTT; CDR3 protein: CASSYSRAGENTGELFF
V gene: TRBV7-6; J gene: TRBJ2-5; D gene: -; clone size: -; CDR3 DNA: TGTGCCAGCAGCCCCTGGGGACCAAGGGAGACCCAGTACTTC; CDR3 protein: CASSPWGPRETQYF
V gene: TRBV25-1; J gene: TRBJ2-7; D gene: -; clone size: few; CDR3 DNA: TGTGCCAGCAGTGATCGGTCAGTACACGAGCAGTACTTC; CDR3 protein: CASSDRSVHEQYF
V gene: TRBV12-3/TRBV12-4; J gene: TRBJ1-1; D gene: -; clone size: -; CDR3 DNA: TGTGCCAGCAGTTTCAGCCGGGCGTGGGACACTGAAGCTTTCTTT; CDR3 protein: CASSFSRAWDTEAFF
V gene: TRBV5-1; J gene: TRBJ1-2; D gene: TRBD1; clone size: -; CDR3 DNA: TGCGCCAGCAGCCCAGGGGGCGGATTTTCTGGCTACACCTTC; CDR3 protein: CASSPGGGFSGYTF
V gene: TRBV20-1; J gene: TRBJ1-1; D gene: -; clone size: -; CDR3 DNA: TGCAGTGCTAGAGGGAGAACGAACACTGAAGCTTTCTTT; CDR3 protein: CSARGRTNTEAFF
V gene: TRBV7-2; J gene: TRBJ1-5; D gene: -; clone size: -; CDR3 DNA: TGTGCCAGCAGCAGCGGACAAGGCGGCGGTCAGCCCCAGCATTTT; CDR3 protein: CASSSGQGGGQPQHF
V gene: TRBV12-3/TRBV12-4; J gene: TRBJ1-1; D gene: -; clone size: -; CDR3 DNA: TGTGCCAGCAGTACTGTCCGGGGGGGCACTGAAGCTTTCTTT; CDR3 protein: CASSTVRGGTEAFF
V gene: TRBV13; J gene: TRBJ2-1; D gene: TRBD2; clone size: few; CDR3 DNA: TGTGCCAGCAGCTTAGGCGGGAGGGGCCACAATGAGCAGTTCTTC; CDR3 protein: CASSLGGRGHNEQFF
V gene: TRBV7-9; J gene: TRBJ2-7; D gene: -; clone size: -; CDR3 DNA: TGTGCCAGCAGCCCCGCTGATAGCCGATACGAGCAGTACTTC; CDR3 protein: CASSPADSRYEQYF
V gene: TRBV4-3; J gene: TRBJ2-6; D gene: TRBD1; clone size: few; CDR3 DNA: TGCGCCAGCAGCCAGAGACAGGGGACGCTAGGCCTGACTTTC; CDR3 protein: CASSQRQGTLGLTF
V gene: TRBV20-1; J gene: TRBJ2-7; D gene: TRBD2; clone size: -; CDR3 DNA: TGCAGTGCTAGAGGGGGCGGGGGAAATCCGCGGGTCTCCGAGCAGTACTTC; CDR3 protein: CSARGGGGNPRVSEQYF
V gene: TRBV20-1; J gene: TRBJ1-1; D gene: TRBD1; clone size: few; CDR3 DNA: TGCAGTGCCAGGGGACAGGGGGGTCTTCGCGCTGAAGCTTTCTTT; CDR3 protein: CSARGQGGLRAEAFF
V gene: TRBV24-1; J gene: TRBJ2-1; D gene: -; clone size: few; CDR3 DNA: TGTGCCACCAGTGATGTGGCCGTCAGCTACAATGAGCAGTTCTTC; CDR3 protein: CATSDVAVSYNEQFF
V gene: TRBV5-1; J gene: TRBJ2-2; D gene: -; clone size: -; CDR3 DNA: TGCGCCAGCAGCTTGGATGGCGGGGTCCCCGGGGAGCTGTTTTTT; CDR3 protein: CASSLDGGVPGELFF
V gene: TRBV6-2/TRBV6-3; J gene: TRBJ2-5; D gene: -; clone size: few; CDR3 DNA: TGTGCCAGCAGCTACACGGTCCGGGAGACCCAGTACTTC; CDR3 protein: CASSYTVRETQYF
V gene: TRBV7-9; J gene: TRBJ1-2; D gene: -; clone size: once; CDR3 DNA: TGTGCCAGCAGCTTAGGAACAGGGTGGGATGGCTACACCTTC; CDR3 protein: CASSLGTGWDGYTF
V gene: TRBV7-3; J gene: TRBJ2-3; D gene: TRBD2; clone size: -; CDR3 DNA: TGTGCCCGAAAGGGACCAGTTGGCGGGAGTCCAGATACGCAGTATTTT; CDR3 protein: CARKGPVGGSPDTQYF
V gene: TRBV4-1; J gene: TRBJ2-2; D gene: TRBD2; clone size: -; CDR3 DNA: TGCGCCAGCAGATATAGCGGGGCCGGGGAGCTGTTTTTT; CDR3 protein: CASRYSGAGELFF
V gene: TRBV12-3/TRBV12-4; J gene: TRBJ2-1; D gene: -; clone size: many; CDR3 DNA: TGTGCCAGCAGTTTGCTGTCCCGGGGGAATGAGCAGTTCTTC; CDR3 protein: CASSLLSRGNEQFF
V gene: TRBV7-8; J gene: TRBJ1-2; D gene: -; clone size: -; CDR3 DNA: TGTGCCAGCACGACGTCGGGGGGGGCGCAGAACTATGGCTACACCTTC; CDR3 protein: CASTTSGGAQNYGYTF
V gene: TRBV4-2; J gene: TRBJ2-1; D gene: TRBD2; clone size: -; CDR3 DNA: TGTGCCAGCAGCCATAGTCTGGGCGGGACTATCTCCTACAATGAGCAGTTCTTC; CDR3 protein: CASSHSLGGTISYNEQFF
V gene: TRBV2; J gene: TRBJ2-3; D gene: -; clone size: -; CDR3 DNA: TGTGCCAGCAGCTGGGGGGCTTTGGATACGCAGTATTTT; CDR3 protein: CASSWGALDTQYF
V gene: TRBV7-9; J gene: TRBJ1-1; D gene: -; clone size: -; CDR3 DNA: TGTGCCAGCAGTCCTACAGGAATCACTGAAGCTTTCTTT; CDR3 protein: CASSPTGITEAFF
V gene: TRBV7-9; J gene: TRBJ2-7; D gene: -; clone size: -; CDR3 DNA: TGTGCCAGCAGCTCGATAGACTACGAGCAGTACTTC; CDR3 protein: CASSSIDYEQYF
V gene: TRBV23-1; J gene: TRBJ2-1; D gene: TRBD1; clone size: few; CDR3 DNA: TGCGCCAGCAGTCAATCTCCGACAGGGCAAAGTGGATACAATGAGCAGTTCTTC; CDR3 protein: CASSQSPTGQSGYNEQFF
V gene: TRBV29-1; J gene: TRBJ2-5; D gene: -; clone size: few; CDR3 DNA: TGCAGCGCAAAGGACACAGAGACCCAGTACTTC; CDR3 protein: CSAKDTETQYF
V gene: TRBV21-1; J gene: TRBJ2-7; D gene: -; clone size: -; CDR3 DNA: TGTGCCAGCAGCAAATCTGGACGGATCTCCTACGAGCAGTACTTC; CDR3 protein: CASSKSGRISYEQYF
V gene: TRBV13; J gene: TRBJ2-7; D gene: -; clone size: -; CDR3 DNA: TGTGCCAGCAGCTTTGTCAGGGCCTACGAGCAGTACTTC; CDR3 protein: CASSFVRAYEQYF
V gene: TRBV4-2; J gene: TRBJ2-1; D gene: TRBD2; clone size: few; CDR3 DNA: TGTGCCAGCAGCCGCCGAGGGACTAGCGGTACAATCAATGAGCAGTTCTTC; CDR3 protein: CASSRRGTSGTINEQFF
V gene: TRBV7-2; J gene: TRBJ1-1; D gene: -; clone size: -; CDR3 DNA: TGTGCCAGCAGCTTATGGTTATTGGGGAGCACTGAAGCTTTCTTT; CDR3 protein: CASSLWLLGSTEAFF
V gene: TRBV7-2; J gene: TRBJ1-5; D gene: -; clone size: -; CDR3 DNA: TGTGCCAGCAGCAACCAGGGAGTGGATCAGCCCCAGCATTTT; CDR3 protein: CASSNQGVDQPQHF
V gene: TRBV12-3/TRBV12-4; J gene: TRBJ2-3; D gene: -; clone size: -; CDR3 DNA: TGTGCCAGCAGTTTGGCTTGGTCTATAGATACGCAGTATTTT; CDR3 protein: CASSLAWSIDTQYF
V gene: TRBV9; J gene: TRBJ2-1; D gene: TRBD2; clone size: -; CDR3 DNA: TGTGCCAGCAGCGCGAGCTTAGCGGGGGGTGACAATGAGCAGTTCTTC; CDR3 protein: CASSASLAGGDNEQFF
V gene: TRBV20-1; J gene: TRBJ1-4; D gene: TRBD1; clone size: -; CDR3 DNA: TGCAGTGCTAGAGAGGCCACAGGGGGAGAAAAACTGTTTTTT; CDR3 protein: CSAREATGGEKLFF